The 25 T cell receptor beta chains below were found in one sample sequenced in a study of T cells in Graves' hyperthyroidism and ophthalmopathy. Authors of the study amplified TCR beta CDR3 regions from RNA transcripts. The HTBI set primed first-round TCR CDR3 RT-PCR. In TCRdb, the multiplex PCR reads were re-called with MiXCR into one record per CDR3 protein. The sample carries some 530,000 distinct CDR3 sequences, approximately 23% recorded once. The sequenced sample consisted of blood. These receptors came from a woman aged 70-85 years with Graves' ophthalmopathy.

Worth noting for this clonotype: One end of the junction does not line up with germline, which may come from a read error. The chain joins TRBV6-1 to TRBJ2-7, with 7 bases aligning to TRBD2. CDR1 and CDR2 from the germline V gene are MNHNS and SASEGT. This CDR3 region has 18 residues. CDR3 coding DNA: TGCGCCAGCAGGGCTTTGGGACTAAGCGGGACTAAGCTCTACGAGCAGTACTTC. Protein sequence: CASRALGLSGTKLYEQYF.

The V and J genes are TRBV2 and TRBJ2-2; 7 nucleotides align to TRBD1. CDR1 is SNHLY and CDR2 is FYNNEI in the germline V gene. J gave up 5 bases and V 7 bases, and 10 bases lay outside the gene matches. The CDR3 length is 15 residues. The CDR3 coding sequence is TGTGCCAGCACCCTCCGGACAGGAGATACCGGGGAGCTGTTTTTT. This encodes CASTLRTGDTGELFF.

This clonotype occurred a few times. Here the CDR3 reads CASSWGANSNQPQHF. DNA of the CDR3: TGTGCCAGCAGTTGGGGGGCTAATAGCAATCAGCCCCAGCATTTT. This sequence joins TRBV27 and TRBJ1-5, with D possibly TRBD1 on 6 matching bases. The V end was cut by 4 bases, the J end by 0 bases, with 10 bases between. The CDR3 totals 15 residues. The germline V gene has CDR1 MNHEY and CDR2 SMNVEV (reference sequence).

V gene TRBV7-9 combines with J gene TRBJ1-1; D might be TRBD1 (5 bases). V dropped 8 bases and J dropped 0 bases, with 10 bases sitting between them. The CDR3 covers 13 residues. Germline CDR1 and CDR2: SEHNR and FQNEAQ (reference sequence). The CDR3 loop is CASLGQLNTEAFF. The CDR3 DNA reads TGTGCCAGCTTAGGACAATTGAACACTGAAGCTTTCTTT.

This clonotype came up a few times. This rearrangement joins TRBV10-3 to TRBJ1-1; 7 positions match TRBD1. Trimming at V came to 0 bases and at J to 8 bases, leaving 6 bases not matched to a gene. This CDR3 comprises 14 residues. Germline-derived CDR1 and CDR2 are ENHRY and SYGVKD. CDR3 sequence reads: CAISESVGGREAFF. The CDR3 DNA follows: TGTGCCATCAGTGAGTCGGTAGGGGGCAGGGAAGCTTTCTTT.

The chain joins TRBV19 to TRBJ2-7; D not resolved. V lost 1 base to trimming and J lost 3 bases, with 10 bases between them. CDR1 is LNHDA and CDR2 is SQIVND in the germline V gene (reference sequence). CDR3 length equals 14 residues. This chain's CDR3 is CASSIVGGVYEQYF. DNA of the CDR3: TGTGCCAGTAGTATAGTTGGCGGAGTCTACGAGCAGTACTTC.

The genes are TRBV2 and TRBJ2-1, with a weak D call TRBD1 (6 bases). CDR1 and CDR2 (germline): SNHLY, FYNNEI. V was clipped by 9 bases and J by 5 bases, with 17 bases between them. This CDR3 is 14 amino acids long. This chain's CDR3 is CASRDTYGNNEQFF. CDR3 DNA sequence: TGTGCCAGTAGGGACACCTACGGGAACAATGAGCAGTTCTTC.

The rearrangement links TRBV5-8 to TRBJ2-3; TRBD1 or TRBD2 may be the D gene (5 bases each). The CDR3 runs 13 residues. The V end lost 5 bases, the J end lost 3 bases, and 10 bases lay between the germline ends. CDR1 SGHTS and CDR2 YDEGEE come from the germline V gene. The CDR3 region has the DNA TGTGCCAGCAGGGACATAGCGACAGATACGCAGTATTTT. Translating gives CASRDIATDTQYF.

This chain links TRBV27 with TRBJ1-1, with D maybe TRBD1 (6 bases). From germline, CDR1 is MNHEY and CDR2 SMNVEV (reference sequence). The CDR3 is 14 amino acids. V was trimmed by 2 bases and J by 5 bases, leaving 12 bases between them. The CDR3 sequence is CASSLQGQGTEAFF. Written as DNA, the CDR3 is TGTGCCAGCAGTTTACAGGGGCAGGGGACTGAAGCTTTCTTT.

The chain combines TRBV7-9 with TRBJ2-3; perhaps TRBD2 as D (5 bases). The CDR3 loop spans 14 amino acids. V was cut by 8 bases and J by 3 bases, with 15 bases left in between. Germline CDR1 is SEHNR and CDR2 is FQNEAQ (reference sequence). The DNA of the CDR3 is TGTGCCAGCTCGACGGTGGGAGCGACAGATACGCAGTATTTT. Translation: CASSTVGATDTQYF. Together with reference TRBV7-9 and TRBJ2-3, the CDR3 gives the full variable domain: DTGVSQNPRHKITKRGQNVTFRCDPISEHNRLYWYRQTLGQGPEFLTYFQNEAQLEKSRLLSDRFSAERPKGSFSTLEIQRTEQGDSAMYLCASSTVGATDTQYFGPGTRLTVL.

The genes are TRBV20-1 and TRBJ2-3, with 11 nucleotides matching TRBD2. The trim removed 5 bases at V and 4 bases at J, leaving 5 bases unmatched. In germline, CDR1 is DFQATT, CDR2 SNEGSKA (reference sequence). The CDR3 sequence is 14 residues long. This CDR3 is CSALAGGPSDTQYF. The CDR3 DNA reads TGCAGTGCTTTAGCGGGAGGGCCCTCAGATACGCAGTATTTT.

The J gene is TRBJ2-2, the V gene TRBV4-1; the match to TRBD2 covers 8 bases. This CDR3 region has 18 residues. With V trimmed by 1 base and J by 1 base, 8 bases remained unmatched. Germline lookup yields CDR1 MGHRA and CDR2 YSYEKL. The CDR3 loop is CASSQAPAGVRNTGELFF. CDR3 nucleotides: TGCGCCAGCAGCCAAGCCCCAGCGGGAGTACGGAACACCGGGGAGCTGTTTTTT.

This clonotype was detected only a few times. This rearrangement joins TRBV12-3 or TRBV12-4 to TRBJ2-1, with a weak D call TRBD2 (5 bases). The CDR3 covers 14 residues. V shed 1 base and J shed 5 bases, with 9 bases lying between them. The CDR3 region is CASSLGGINNEQFF. Written as DNA, the CDR3 is TGTGCCAGCAGTTTAGGAGGGATTAACAATGAGCAGTTCTTC.

The rearrangement joins TRBV9 to TRBJ2-1, with 8 bases lining up with TRBD2. The CDR3 totals 17 residues. V trimming: 0 bases; J trimming: 0 bases; junction bases outside the gene matches: 5. In germline, CDR1 is SGDLS, CDR2 YYNGEE. The CDR3 is CASSVAGGGSSYNEQFF. DNA for the CDR3: TGTGCCAGCAGCGTAGCGGGGGGGGGTTCCTCCTACAATGAGCAGTTCTTC.

In this sample, this clonotype turned up many times. The rearrangement uses TRBV7-9 and TRBJ1-1; D might be TRBD1 (5 bases). Germline CDR1 is SEHNR and CDR2 is FQNEAQ (reference sequence). Trimming took 4 bases from V and 1 from J, leaving 10 bases between them. The CDR3 has 14 amino acids. DNA for the CDR3: TGTGCCAGCAGCTGGGGCCTCGGGAACACTGAAGCTTTCTTT. Amino acid sequence: CASSWGLGNTEAFF.

This chain uses TRBV5-5 with TRBJ2-1; 15 bases map to TRBD2. J lost 8 bases, V lost 4 bases, and 7 bases had no gene match. The CDR3 length is 16 residues. The germline gives CDR1 SGHKS, CDR2 YYEKEE (reference sequence). CDR3 DNA sequence: TGTGCCAGCAGCCGGACTAGCGGGAGGGTCATGGATGAGCAGTTCTTC. The encoded protein is CASSRTSGRVMDEQFF.

This clonotype came up a few times. The chain joins TRBV10-1 to TRBJ2-7; D remains ambiguous. CDR3 size: 13 residues. Germline assignment: CDR1 WNHNN and CDR2 SYGVQD (reference sequence). The ends were cut back, 4 bases at V and 7 bases at J, with 14 bases in the middle. The CDR3 DNA reads as TGCGCCAGCAGTGGGGCCCTCGTGGGAGAGCAGTACTTC. It is translated as CASSGALVGEQYF.

This chain links TRBV5-1 with TRBJ2-7; D might be TRBD2 (5 bases). The CDR3 runs 16 residues. CDR1 is SGHRS, CDR2 YFSETQ, per germline. The V end lost 0 bases, the J end lost 3 bases, and 16 bases lay between the germline ends. The CDR3 sequence is CASSLDGIKNFYEQYF. The CDR3 DNA sequence: TGCGCCAGCAGCTTGGACGGGATAAAAAACTTCTACGAGCAGTACTTC.

On this clonotype itself: A much larger clone is a single base away; this may be a read error. The chain employs TRBV7-2 and TRBJ1-5, with 9 bases matching TRBD1. This CDR3 spans 15 amino acids. Germline CDR1 is SGHTA and CDR2 is FQGNSA. DNA for the CDR3: TGTGCCGGCAGCCCCTCGGGACAGGGTCATCAGCCCCAGCATTTT. It specifies CAGSPSGQGHQPQHF.

This clonotype appeared a few times. V usage is TRBV20-1 and J usage is TRBJ2-1, with 12 bases fitting TRBD2. Germline V gives CDR1 DFQATT, CDR2 SNEGSKA (reference sequence). The CDR3 totals 15 residues. Trimming cost V 2 bases and J 6 bases; bases outside gene matches: 5. This chain's CDR3 is CSARLLAGGFNEQFF. DNA for the CDR3: TGCAGTGCTAGACTGCTAGCGGGAGGGTTCAATGAGCAGTTCTTC.

This clonotype was observed many times. The chain couples TRBV2 to TRBJ2-3; D is undetermined. The CDR3 extends over 14 amino acids. Germline V gene data show CDR1 as SNHLY and CDR2 as FYNNEI. V lost 7 bases and J 0 bases, leaving 11 bases between the germline ends. CDR3: CASKTRLSTDTQYF. In nucleotides, the CDR3 is TGTGCCAGCAAGACCCGGCTCAGCACAGATACGCAGTATTTT.

The CDR3 DNA is TGTGCCAGCAGCTTAGACCGGGGGAATACGCAGTATTTT. It translates to CASSLDRGNTQYF. The chain recombines TRBV7-2 with TRBJ2-3, with D possibly TRBD2 on 6 matching bases. Germline V gene sequence: CDR1 SGHTA, CDR2 FQGNSA. The length of the CDR3 is 13 residues. V was clipped by 1 base and J by 7 bases, with 9 bases between them.

With respect to this clonotype: Mismatch with germline at one junction end may stem from a read error. The chain couples TRBV12-3 or TRBV12-4 to TRBJ2-3; D unclear. The CDR3 runs to 16 residues. The CDR3 loop is CASSSALRVSTDTQYF. The CDR3 nucleotides are TGTGCCAGCAGTTCAGCGCTCCGGGTGAGCACAGATACGCAATATTTT.

This clonotype was found once. This may arise from a read error, as a much more abundant clone is one base away. The chain links TRBV27 to TRBJ2-7, with D possibly matching TRBD1 (6 bases). CDR3 size: 16 residues. Germline lookup yields CDR1 MNHEY and CDR2 SMNVEV (reference sequence). CDR3 loop: CANSLDPFGQSYEQYF. The CDR3 nucleotides read TGTGCCAACAGTTTAGACCCGTTTGGACAGTCATACGAGCAGTACTTC.

This rearrangement joins TRBV19 to TRBJ2-1, with TRBD2 matching 8 bases. Germline lookup yields CDR1 LNHDA and CDR2 SQIVND (reference sequence). The trim removed 0 bases at V and 5 bases at J, leaving 6 bases unmatched. The CDR3 runs 16 residues. CDR3 nucleotide sequence: TGTGCCAGTAGTATAGATCAAGCTAGCGGGCACAATGAGCAGTTCTTC. It is translated as CASSIDQASGHNEQFF.